Below are 5 T cell receptor beta chains sequenced from a single sample in a study of T-cell reconstitution after alpha-beta-depleted transplantation in children. Unique molecular identifiers were incorporated during preparation of the TCRbeta library. Each CDR3 protein is one row after TCRdb ran MiXCR on the PCR reads. The table shows hundreds of thousands of distinct CDR3 sequences, with under 20% occurring only once. The source was PBMCs, mostly from graft donor cells, collected 360 days after TCRalphabeta/CD19-depleted stem cell transplant. The origin of the receptors is a boy less than two years old who had a stem cell transplant for Wiskott-Aldrich syndrome, so the T cells may come from the graft donor.

V usage is TRBV28 and J usage is TRBJ2-2, with D perhaps matching TRBD2 (5 bases). Germline V gene sequence: CDR1 MDHEN, CDR2 SYDVKM. The CDR3 extends over 14 amino acids. V dropped 4 bases and J dropped 2 bases, with 8 bases sitting between them. DNA for the CDR3: TGTGCCAGCAGTTCGGGAACAAACACCGGGGAGCTGTTTTTT. This sequence encodes CASSSGTNTGELFF.

The chain couples TRBV4-2 to TRBJ1-4, with a possible D match to TRBD1 (6 bases). The ends were cut back, 1 base at V and 8 bases at J, with 17 bases in the middle. CDR3 length equals 16 residues. Per the germline V gene, CDR1 is LGHNA and CDR2 is YNFKEQ. CDR3 in DNA: TGTGCCAGCAGCCAAGGTACAGGGAGGTTGGAAGAAAAACTGTTTTTT. It codes for CASSQGTGRLEEKLFF.

This clonotype was found a few times. The CDR3 DNA reads TGCAGTGCTCTCTGGACTCGACCGAGCTCCTACAATGAGCAGTTCTTC. This encodes CSALWTRPSSYNEQFF. V and J are TRBV20-1 and TRBJ2-1; a weak D match, TRBD2 (5 bases). The V and J ends lost 5 bases and 0 bases respectively, with 17 bases between them. The CDR3 extends over 16 amino acids. CDR1 and CDR2 from the germline V gene are DFQATT and SNEGSKA (reference sequence).

This clonotype has more than one count but fewer than ten. The chain employs TRBV7-6 and TRBJ1-4; weak D call: TRBD1 (6 bases). Germline assignment: CDR1 SGHVS and CDR2 FNYEAQ. Trimming cost V 3 bases and J 5 bases, with 22 bases left between them. The CDR3 has 18 residues. CDR3 sequence reads: CASSFRQALYAGNEKLFF. CDR3 in DNA: TGTGCCAGCAGCTTCAGACAGGCTCTTTATGCCGGGAATGAAAAACTGTTTTTT.

The CDR3 region is CASRYGQGKYF. In DNA form, the CDR3 reads TGTGCCAGCAGATACGGACAGGGGAAGTACTTC. The V and J genes are TRBV6-1 and TRBJ2-7; 9 positions agree with TRBD1. J gave up 11 bases and V 6 bases, and 5 bases lay outside the gene matches. CDR3 length equals 11 residues. Germline lookup yields CDR1 MNHNS and CDR2 SASEGT.